One sample yielded the 32 T cell receptor beta chains listed below, sequenced in a study of quantifying T cell responses using KT2 cells. At the level of the study: TCR alpha and beta constant-region primers primed reverse transcription of RNA.

An oligo carrying a UMI was ligated to the cDNA 3' end. First-round PCR used about 4 cycles and beta primers RC1.1 and RC1.2 covering TRBC1 and TRBC2. Each CDR3 protein gets one entry after TCRdb re-called the UMI-ligation and nested PCR reads with MiXCR. This table has about 41,000 distinct CDR3 sequences, approximately 17% appearing once. The sequenced material came from PBMCs spiked with cells of the T cell clone KT2. These receptors originate from a human donor.

This clonotype was observed many times. This sequence joins TRBV18 and TRBJ1-1; TRBD1 agrees at 8 bases. V dropped 5 bases and J dropped 5; count of bases not matched to a gene: 10. CDR1 and CDR2 from the germline V gene are KGHSH and LQKENI. The CDR3 has 15 residues. CDR3 residues: CASSTYDRGSTEAFF. CDR3 in DNA: TGTGCCAGCTCAACCTACGACAGGGGTAGTACTGAAGCTTTCTTT.

The V and J genes are TRBV29-1 and TRBJ2-1; the match to TRBD1 covers 7 bases. J gave up 6 bases and V 1 base, and 15 bases lay outside the gene matches. Germline values: CDR1 SQVTM, CDR2 ANQGSEA. CDR3 length equals 17 residues. DNA of the CDR3: TGCAGCGTTGAAGCTAGGACAGGAAGGTCACCGGGCAATGAGCAGTTCTTC. Protein: CSVEARTGRSPGNEQFF.

This clonotype has only a few counts. The rearrangement links TRBV3-1 to TRBJ2-5; D ambiguous. The CDR3 loop spans 14 amino acids. CDR1 is LGHDT and CDR2 is YNNKEL in the germline V gene (reference sequence). Between the trimmed V and J ends, which lost 4 bases and 5 bases, there was a span of 14 bases. The CDR3 DNA reads TGTGCCAGCAGCCTGATGAATCAGGTCGAGACCCAGTACTTC. This codes for CASSLMNQVETQYF.

The chain combines TRBV9 with TRBJ2-3; D remains ambiguous. Looked up from germline, CDR1 is SGDLS and CDR2 is YYNGEE. The CDR3 is 14 residues long. Trimming took off 2 bases at V and 2 bases at J, with 9 bases between the two ends. In DNA, the CDR3 is TGTGCCAGCAGCGTCCGGTCAGACACAGATACGCAGTATTTT. As protein: CASSVRSDTDTQYF.

This clonotype showed up just a few times. The V gene is TRBV5-1, the J gene TRBJ2-1, with TRBD2 matching over 12 bases. J lost 5 bases, V lost 0 bases, and 6 bases had no gene match. Germline V gives CDR1 SGHRS, CDR2 YFSETQ. The CDR3 is 17 amino acids. CDR3 amino acids: CASSLATSGSVDNEQFF. CDR3 bases: TGCGCCAGCAGCTTGGCGACTAGCGGGAGCGTCGACAATGAGCAGTTCTTC.

This clonotype was observed at least ten times. The chain has TRBV30 and TRBJ1-1, with D maybe TRBD1 (5 bases). Trimming removed 0 bases from V and 1 base from J, with 9 bases in between. The CDR3 consists of 14 residues. CDR1 and CDR2 from the germline V gene are GTSNPN and SVGIG (reference sequence). In nucleotides, the CDR3 is TGTGCCTGGAGTGTCGGTGGGGCGAACACTGAAGCTTTCTTT. It translates to CAWSVGGANTEAFF.

J is TRBJ1-1 and V is TRBV15; TRBD1 matches at 7 bases. This CDR3 comprises 14 residues. Germline CDR1 LNHNV, CDR2 YYDKDF (reference sequence). Trimming at V came to 4 bases and at J to 8 bases, leaving 10 bases not matched to a gene. DNA for the CDR3: TGTGCCACCAGCACCACGGGACAGTCGGCCGAAGCTTTCTTT. Translated: CATSTTGQSAEAFF. Complete variable domain (other parts from reference TRBV15 and TRBJ1-1): DAMVIQNPRYQVTQFGKPVTLSCSQTLNHNVMYWYQQKSSQAPKLLFHYYDKDFNNEADTPDNFQSRRPNTSFCFLDIRSPGLGDTAMYLCATSTTGQSAEAFFGQGTRLTVV.

There are a few counts of this clonotype. This sequence joins TRBV20-1 and TRBJ2-3, with D tentatively TRBD1 (6 bases). The V end was cut by 5 bases, the J end by 4 bases, with 16 bases between. The CDR3 consists of 14 residues. Germline loops: CDR1 DFQATT, CDR2 SNEGSKA (reference sequence). Here the CDR3 DNA reads TGCAGTGCTCTCCAGGGGAGTGGGGCAGATACGCAGTATTTT. This codes for CSALQGSGADTQYF.

In this sample, this clonotype turned up a few times. The CDR3 region has the DNA TGTGCCAGCAGTTACGGTGAAAAACTGTTTTTT. It is translated as CASSYGEKLFF. V is TRBV6-5 and J is TRBJ1-4; D remains unclear. Trimming stripped 2 bases from V and 7 bases from J, with 2 bases between. CDR1 MNHEY and CDR2 SVGAGI come from the germline V gene. CDR3 length equals 11 residues.

The genes are TRBV18 and TRBJ1-4; 8 positions match TRBD1. V was clipped by 2 bases and J by 7 bases; unmatched bases: 9. This CDR3 contains 16 residues. Germline V gene lookup returns CDR1 KGHSH and CDR2 LQKENI. As DNA, the CDR3 is TGTGCCAGCTCACCATCTTCAGGGGGCGTAGTTGAAAAACTGTTTTTT. Residues: CASSPSSGGVVEKLFF.

The chain couples TRBV11-2 to TRBJ2-5; 7 positions match TRBD1. V was pared by 1 base and J by 3 bases, with 8 bases of the junction left unmatched. CDR1 and CDR2 from the germline V gene are SGHAT and FQNNGV. This CDR3 has 16 residues. The CDR3 here is CASSLVGWDSEETQYF. The DNA of the CDR3 is TGTGCCAGCAGCTTAGTAGGGTGGGACAGCGAAGAGACCCAGTACTTC. The whole variable domain, filled in from reference TRBV11-2 and TRBJ2-5, reads EAGVAQSPRYKIIEKRQSVAFWCNPISGHATLYWYQQILGQGPKLLIQFQNNGVVDDSQLPKDRFSAERLKGVDSTLKIQPAKLEDSAVYLCASSLVGWDSEETQYFGPGTRLLVL.

The chain has TRBV5-6 and TRBJ2-3, with 7 bases identical to TRBD1. The V gene end was trimmed by 0 bases and the J gene end by 5 bases; junction bases not matched to a gene: 0. Germline V gene sequence: CDR1 SGHDT, CDR2 YYEEEE. CDR3 size: 13 residues. CDR3 sequence (DNA): TGTGCCAGCAGCTTGGGGACAGGAGATACGCAGTATTTT. Protein product: CASSLGTGDTQYF.

V and J are TRBV7-9 and TRBJ2-7, with TRBD1 matching 10 bases. The CDR3 spans 15 residues. Per germline, CDR1 SEHNR and CDR2 FQNEAQ (reference sequence). Germline trimming cut 4 bases from V and 4 bases from J; bases unmatched to any gene: 7. The CDR3 DNA reads as TGTGCCAGCAGCTCTTGGGACAGGGGCGGGTACGAGCAGTACTTC. As protein: CASSSWDRGGYEQYF. Full variable domain (remainder filled in from reference TRBV7-9 and TRBJ2-7): DTGVSQNPRHKITKRGQNVTFRCDPISEHNRLYWYRQTLGQGPEFLTYFQNEAQLEKSRLLSDRFSAERPKGSFSTLEIQRTEQGDSAMYLCASSSWDRGGYEQYFGPGTRLTVT.

J is TRBJ2-5 and V is TRBV20-1; TRBD2 might be the D (5 bases). This CDR3 has 14 residues. Trimming removed 6 bases from V and 5 bases from J, with 19 bases in between. Germline CDR1 is DFQATT and CDR2 is SNEGSKA (reference sequence). The CDR3 DNA sequence: TGCAGTGCGGACCCAGAACTCCCGGGGGAGACCCAGTACTTC. Translating it yields CSADPELPGETQYF.

This chain links TRBV7-3 with TRBJ2-3; the match to TRBD1 covers 10 bases. The V gene end was trimmed by 4 bases and the J gene end by 2 bases; junction bases not matched to a gene: 3. The germline CDR1 and CDR2 sequences are SGHTA and FQGTGA. The CDR3 length is 15 residues. CDR3 residues: CASSWTGGTTDTQYF. Written as DNA, the CDR3 is TGTGCCAGCAGCTGGACAGGGGGTACCACAGATACGCAGTATTTT.

This chain uses TRBV7-4 with TRBJ1-4; D possibly corresponds to TRBD1 (6 bases). Trimming cost V 5 bases and J 5 bases, with 24 bases left between them. This CDR3 has 18 amino acids. Germline V gene sequence: CDR1 SGHVT, CDR2 SQSDAQ. In DNA, the CDR3 is TGTGCCAGCAGCCCCAGGCAACGCCTCCGGGACAAAAATGAAAAACTGTTTTTT. It codes for CASSPRQRLRDKNEKLFF.

Worth noting for this clonotype: The junction shows a germline mismatch at one end, possibly a read error. The gene calls are TRBV20-1 and TRBJ2-3; the D is unclear. In germline, CDR1 is DFQATT, CDR2 SNEGSKA (reference sequence). The CDR3 length is 14 residues. The CDR3 region has the DNA TGCAGTGCTAGTTTCTCCTTGAGCACAGTTACGCAGTATTTT. Translating gives CSASFSLSTVTQYF.

This clonotype occurred many times. The V and J genes are TRBV18 and TRBJ2-5; 13 bases map to TRBD2. Germline V lookup: CDR1 KGHSH, CDR2 LQKENI. The CDR3 length is 18 residues. J was trimmed by 4 bases and V by 3 bases; bases with no gene match: 11. CDR3 region: CASSPWTSGGPGGETQYF. The CDR3 nucleotides read TGTGCCAGCTCACCTTGGACTAGCGGGGGACCGGGGGGAGAGACCCAGTACTTC.

This sequence joins TRBV9 and TRBJ1-2; 11 bases align to TRBD1. The CDR3 runs 12 residues. The V gene end was trimmed by 3 bases and the J gene end by 8 bases; junction bases not matched to a gene: 0. Germline loops: CDR1 SGDLS, CDR2 YYNGEE. CDR3 in DNA: TGTGCCAGCAGCGGGACAGGGGGCGGCTACACCTTC. This encodes CASSGTGGGYTF.

This clonotype has a handful of counts. The chain combines TRBV20-1 with TRBJ2-1; D not resolved. Germline CDR1 reads DFQATT; CDR2 reads SNEGSKA (reference sequence). CDR3 length: 14 amino acids. With 5 bases removed from V and 4 bases from J, the gap between germline ends came to 15 bases. Here the CDR3 reads CSASPQTRYNEQFF. In nucleotides, the CDR3 is TGCAGTGCTTCACCGCAAACTCGGTACAATGAGCAGTTCTTC.

In this sample, this clonotype turned up many times. V gene TRBV4-1 combines with J gene TRBJ2-5; 10 bases align to TRBD2. Germline V gene lookup returns CDR1 MGHRA and CDR2 YSYEKL. This CDR3 comprises 19 residues. V shed 4 bases, J shed 0 bases, and the junction held 14 bases outside the gene matches. Here the CDR3 DNA reads TGCGCCAGCAGCCGGAATGGGGCTAGCGGGGGACGGTACCAAGAGACCCAGTACTTC. It is translated as CASSRNGASGGRYQETQYF.

This chain connects TRBV9 to TRBJ1-2; D not certain. Germline-derived CDR1 and CDR2 are SGDLS and YYNGEE. Deletions cut 0 bases from V and 4 bases from J, with 13 bases between. The CDR3 extends over 15 amino acids. The CDR3 sequence is CASSVEGGGGYGYTF. As DNA, the CDR3 is TGTGCCAGCAGCGTAGAGGGAGGCGGTGGCTATGGCTACACCTTC.

This clonotype occurred many times. V is TRBV3-1 and J is TRBJ1-5, with D maybe TRBD1 (6 bases). V was trimmed by 0 bases and J by 6 bases, leaving 12 bases between them. Germline assignment: CDR1 LGHDT and CDR2 YNNKEL (reference sequence). This CDR3 is 15 amino acids long. As DNA, the CDR3 is TGTGCCAGCAGCCAAGACGGAACCAGGGGTCAGCCCCAGCATTTT. It translates to CASSQDGTRGQPQHF. Drawing the rest from reference TRBV3-1 and TRBJ1-5, the complete variable domain is DTAVSQTPKYLVTQMGNDKSIKCEQNLGHDTMYWYKQDSKKFLKIMFSYNNKELIINETVPNRFSPKSPDKAHLNLHINSLELGDSAVYFCASSQDGTRGQPQHFGDGTRLSIL.

The chain recombines TRBV6-1 with TRBJ1-1; D not resolved. The CDR3 is 13 residues long. V was trimmed by 8 bases and J by 3 bases, leaving 13 bases between them. From germline, CDR1 is MNHNS and CDR2 SASEGT. CDR3 DNA: TGTGCCAGCTTATTAACACCCTACACTGAAGCTTTCTTT. It is translated as CASLLTPYTEAFF.

The gene calls are TRBV2 and TRBJ2-3; D is unresolved. This CDR3 is built from 11 residues. V lost 11 bases and J lost 2, with 8 bases in between. From germline, CDR1 is SNHLY and CDR2 FYNNEI. The CDR3 region is CADRVTDTQYF. CDR3 nucleotide sequence: TGTGCCGACCGGGTCACAGATACGCAGTATTTT.

This clonotype showed up just a few times. The V call is TRBV7-9, the J call TRBJ1-1, with D perhaps TRBD1 (5 bases). This CDR3 contains 15 residues. V gave up 1 base and J gave up 8 bases, with 17 bases separating them. CDR1 and CDR2 from the germline V gene are SEHNR and FQNEAQ (reference sequence). CDR3 loop: CASSLDLWGSEEAFF. CDR3 sequence (DNA): TGTGCCAGCAGCTTAGATCTTTGGGGGTCGGAGGAAGCTTTCTTT. The variable domain in full, with the rest retrieved from reference TRBV7-9 and TRBJ1-1, is DTGVSQNPRHKITKRGQNVTFRCDPISEHNRLYWYRQTLGQGPEFLTYFQNEAQLEKSRLLSDRFSAERPKGSFSTLEIQRTEQGDSAMYLCASSLDLWGSEEAFFGQGTRLTVV.

This clonotype is labeled medium-sized. This chain links TRBV4-2 with TRBJ2-6; D perhaps matches TRBD2 (6 bases). The germline V gene has CDR1 LGHNA and CDR2 YNFKEQ. The V end lost 4 bases, the J end lost 0 bases, and 10 bases lay between the germline ends. The CDR3 is 16 amino acids. Written as DNA, the CDR3 is TGTGCCAGCAGCCCTAGCGAAAGCTCTGGGGCCAACGTCCTGACTTTC. Amino acids: CASSPSESSGANVLTF.

This chain joins TRBV3-1 and TRBJ1-1, with D uncertain. This CDR3 contains 13 residues. Germline V gene sequence: CDR1 LGHDT, CDR2 YNNKEL (reference sequence). Trimming cost V 2 bases and J 8 bases, with 12 bases left between them. The CDR3 reads CASSQTGGSEAFF. CDR3 coding DNA: TGTGCCAGCAGCCAAACGGGTGGCAGCGAAGCTTTCTTT.

The chain combines TRBV5-1 with TRBJ2-7; a weak D match, TRBD2 (5 bases). The CDR3 runs to 15 residues. V gave up 4 bases and J gave up 2 bases, with 16 bases separating them. Germline values: CDR1 SGHRS, CDR2 YFSETQ. CDR3: CASSVAEAGTYEQYF. CDR3 sequence (DNA): TGCGCCAGCAGCGTCGCGGAGGCCGGTACCTACGAGCAGTACTTC. Complete variable domain (other parts from reference TRBV5-1 and TRBJ2-7): KAGVTQTPRYLIKTRGQQVTLSCSPISGHRSVSWYQQTPGQGLQFLFEYFSETQRNKGNFPGRFSGRQFSNSRSEMNVSTLELGDSALYLCASSVAEAGTYEQYFGPGTRLTVT.

This clonotype was counted at least ten times. The J gene is TRBJ2-3, the V gene TRBV11-2; D is undetermined. Germline V lookup: CDR1 SGHAT, CDR2 FQNNGV. This CDR3 comprises 14 residues. Trimming cost V 2 bases and J 3 bases, with 9 bases left between them. DNA for the CDR3: TGTGCCAGCAGCTTACCCCTATTGACAGATACGCAGTATTTT. Its protein product is CASSLPLLTDTQYF.

This chain joins TRBV5-4 and TRBJ2-5; maybe TRBD2 (5 bases). This CDR3 region has 16 residues. V gave up 4 bases and J gave up 7 bases, with 23 bases separating them. Germline V gene data show CDR1 as SGHNT and CDR2 as YYREEE (reference sequence). CDR3 coding DNA: TGTGCCAGCAGCCAAAACCACCCGGGGAGAGGAGGGACCCAGTACTTC. The encoded protein is CASSQNHPGRGGTQYF.

This chain joins TRBV5-4 and TRBJ1-2; D remains unclear. CDR3 length: 16 residues. V was cut by 0 bases and J by 8 bases, with 20 bases left in between. CDR1 SGHNT and CDR2 YYREEE come from the germline V gene (reference sequence). The CDR3 sequence: CASSLGDQSFLGGYTF. The CDR3 bases are TGTGCCAGCAGCTTGGGGGATCAGTCCTTCCTGGGCGGCTACACCTTC.